The clone carrying this T cell receptor (beta chain) was seen only a few times. Antigen: not known. This sample was included in a study of T cell responses to AZD1222 COVID-19 vaccine. Generated by immunoSEQ multiplex PCR, the TCRdb table keeps only in-frame clones and is missing some. Here the sample spans some 120,000 clones, roughly 84% being singletons. Whole-study findings and limits: Once two AZD1222 doses were given, Spike-specific TCR breadth and depth went up. Clonal diversity may have been underestimated in mostly white British donors. Just six AZD1222 recipients were seropositive at baseline.

Trimming removed 3 bases from V and 4 bases from J, with 7 bases in between. CDR1 is MDHEN and CDR2 is SYDVKM in the germline V gene. CDR3 length equals 13 residues. The sample consisted of peripheral blood, taken on day 0 of AZD1222 vaccination. The receptor's source is an adult in good health. The chain employs TRBV28 and TRBJ1-5; tentative D call: TRBD1 (6 bases). The CDR3, as DNA: TGTGCCAGCAGTTTCACAGGGAATCAGCCCCAGCATTTT. Its translation: CASSFTGNQPQHF.